These 15 T cell receptor beta chains came from one sample sequenced in a study of molecular identifiers for immune sequencing clone quantification. TCRdb fed the PCR reads into MiXCR, producing one record per CDR3 protein. The repertoire holds more than 450,000 distinct CDR3 sequences, with about 20% as singletons. The source material was naive CD8+ T cells from blood, with Jurkat cell RNA spiked in. Subset here: FACS-sorted CD8+CD4-CCR7+CD45RA+ naive T cells. The receptors here all came from a human donor in good health. Some libraries in this study had Jurkat cell RNA spiked in.

This clonotype was seen a handful of times. The conserved phenylalanine or tryptophan normally closing the CDR3 is absent here, so this likely arose from a read error. V gene TRBV7-9 combines with J gene TRBJ2-5, with TRBD1 matching 10 bases. There are 15 residues in the CDR3. The germline gives CDR1 SEHNR, CDR2 FQNEAQ (reference sequence). Unmatched junction bases numbered 6, after V lost 5 bases and J lost 3 bases. The CDR3 spells CASSPLTGGEETQYI. The CDR3, as DNA: TGTGCCAGCAGCCCTTTGACAGGGGGCGAAGAGACCCAGTACATC.

This clonotype was picked up many times. One end of the junction is discordant with germline, which a read error may explain. The chain joins TRBV6-5 to TRBJ1-1; TRBD1 aligns across 9 bases. This CDR3 is 14 amino acids long. CDR1 and CDR2 (germline): MNHEY, SVGAGI. The CDR3 is CASRPGTGNAEAFF. DNA for the CDR3: TGTGCCAGCCGTCCCGGGACAGGGAACGCTGAAGCTTTCTTT.

Points on this clonotype: Being one base from a much bigger clone, this may be a read error. The CDR3 does not end in the conserved phenylalanine or tryptophan, so this is likely a read error. The chain has TRBV4-2 and TRBJ2-7; 10 positions match TRBD1. The junction had 6 bases not matched to a gene; V was cut back by 3 bases and J by 4 bases. CDR3 length: 15 residues. CDR1 is LGHNA, CDR2 YNFKEQ, per germline. In DNA form, the CDR3 reads TGTGCCAGCAGCCAGGAACCGGGACAGGGGTACGAGCAGTACCTC. Translation gives CASSQEPGQGYEQYL.

As to this clonotype: Possible read error: a much larger clone is one base away. V gene TRBV7-9 combines with J gene TRBJ2-5, with D hard to call. The CDR3 has 14 amino acids. Germline V lookup: CDR1 SEHNR, CDR2 FQNEAQ (reference sequence). CDR3 sequence (DNA): TGTGCCAGCAGCTTAAATATCGGCCAAGAGACCCTGTACTTC. Residues: CASSLNIGQETLYF.

In its sample, this clonotype was seen a few times. This rearrangement joins TRBV6-5 to TRBJ2-1; TRBD2 matches 8 bases. This CDR3 has 14 residues. V lost 8 bases to trimming and J lost 4 bases; unmatched junction nucleotides: 7. Germline CDR1 and CDR2: MNHEY and SVGAGI. Written as DNA, the CDR3 is TGTGCCAGCGGGGAGCGGGAGCTATACAATGAGCAGTTCTTC. This translates into CASGERELYNEQFF.

Points on this clonotype: A much larger clone differs by one base, so this may be a read error. The chain recombines TRBV4-1 with TRBJ2-1; the D gene is possibly TRBD1 (5 bases). The ends were cut back, 3 bases at V and 5 bases at J, with 11 bases in the middle. Germline CDR1 reads MGHRA; CDR2 reads YSYEKL. The CDR3 covers 14 residues. The CDR3: CASSHIQGHNEQFF. Written as DNA, the CDR3 is TGCGCCAGCAGCCACATCCAGGGTCACAATGAGCAGTTCTTC.

This clonotype was found many times. Here the CDR3 reads CASSQDFSISNQPQHF. In nucleotides, the CDR3 is TGCGCCAGCAGCCAAGATTTCAGTATTAGCAATCAGCCCCAGCATTTT. V usage is TRBV4-3 and J usage is TRBJ1-5; no clear D. The germline V and J ends were trimmed by 0 bases and 0 bases, with 9 bases remaining between them. In germline, CDR1 is LGHNA, CDR2 YSLEER. The CDR3 totals 16 residues.

This clonotype was seen many times. The chain couples TRBV28 to TRBJ2-3, with TRBD2 identical over 8 bases. The CDR3 contains 14 residues. The V gene end was trimmed by 5 bases and the J gene end by 4 bases; junction bases not matched to a gene: 5. Germline CDR1 and CDR2: MDHEN and SYDVKM. The CDR3 here is CASSTLAGSDTQYF. DNA for the CDR3: TGTGCCAGCAGTACCCTAGCGGGTTCAGATACGCAGTATTTT.

This clonotype was picked up many times. The V call is TRBV4-3, the J call TRBJ1-2; possible D gene TRBD1, 6 bases. Between the trimmed V and J ends, which lost 1 base and 5 bases, there was a span of 14 bases. This CDR3 spans 15 amino acids. The V gene's germline CDR1 is LGHNA and CDR2 YSLEER. The chain's CDR3 is CASSQAVRGAYGYTF. CDR3 DNA sequence: TGCGCCAGCAGCCAAGCCGTGCGGGGGGCTTATGGCTACACCTTC.

Only a few counts were recorded for this clonotype. V and J are TRBV7-9 and TRBJ2-5, with 8 positions matching TRBD1. V shed 4 bases, J shed 4 bases, and the junction held 11 bases outside the gene matches. The germline gives CDR1 SEHNR, CDR2 FQNEAQ (reference sequence). CDR3 length: 16 amino acids. Here the CDR3 reads CASSSWGQVVLETQYF. CDR3 coding DNA: TGTGCCAGCAGCTCCTGGGGACAGGTCGTCTTAGAGACCCAGTACTTC.

This clonotype came up a few times. The chain recombines TRBV6-2 or TRBV6-3 with TRBJ1-6; D call uncertain. This CDR3 region has 14 residues. Trimming cost V 4 bases and J 16 bases, with 20 bases left between them. Looked up from germline, CDR1 is MNHEY and CDR2 is SVGEGT. CDR3 DNA sequence: TGTGCCAGCAGTTTGTGGACTGGGGTGACGGCTCTCCACTTT. Amino acids: CASSLWTGVTALHF.

This clonotype came up a few times. The chain combines TRBV6-5 with TRBJ2-2; no definite D call. The CDR3 contains 13 residues. Trimming took off 2 bases at V and 4 bases at J, with 5 bases between the two ends. Germline V CDR1 and CDR2: MNHEY, SVGAGI. The CDR3 region is CASSYRTTGELFF. Here the CDR3 DNA reads TGTGCCAGCAGTTACCGGACCACCGGGGAGCTGTTTTTT.

On this clonotype itself: Given a much more abundant clone one base away, this may be a read error. This chain connects TRBV24-1 to TRBJ2-2, with D possibly TRBD2 on 6 matching bases. Per the germline V gene, CDR1 is KGHDR and CDR2 is SFDVKD. The CDR3 length is 13 residues. CDR3: CAIANSYTGGLFF. In DNA form, the CDR3 reads TGTGCCATCGCCAACAGCTACACCGGGGGGCTGTTTTTT.

This clonotype was seen at least ten times. The chain recombines TRBV30 with TRBJ2-7; D tentatively reads TRBD1 or TRBD2 (5 bases each). V lost 2 bases and J 4 bases, leaving 6 bases between the germline ends. Per the germline V gene, CDR1 is GTSNPN and CDR2 is SVGIG (reference sequence). The CDR3 is made up of 11 amino acids. Written as DNA, the CDR3 is TGTGCCTGGAGTTGGGGGTACGAGCAGTACTTC. This sequence encodes CAWSWGYEQYF.

The chain is built from TRBV7-9 and TRBJ2-1; 7 bases align to TRBD2. CDR1 is SEHNR, CDR2 FQNEAQ, per germline (reference sequence). The CDR3 totals 15 residues. V lost 5 bases and J lost 5; bases outside the gene matches: 9. CDR3 DNA sequence: TGTGCCAGCAGCCTAACCGGGACTACACACAATGAGCAGTTCTTC. Its translation: CASSLTGTTHNEQFF.